Listed here is a single T cell receptor (beta chain). Which antigen it targets is not known. The record has no base qualities; no much larger clone is one base away. V was cut back by 5 bases and J by 4 bases, leaving a gap of 16 bases between them. Per the germline V gene, SGHTA is the CDR1 and FQGNSA is the CDR2. The CDR3 starts with the cysteine, ends with the phenylalanine, and has 15 residues. Just the 45-base CDR3 DNA is kept, in frame starting at base 1. These data are taken from a study of blood T cell repertoires in COVID-19 (dated by TCRdb to the early 2020s). In terms of the full investigation: Collaborator samples came from the United States, Italy and Spain and covered acute and convalescent phases of COVID-19. Where available, HLA class I and class II types were taken from metadata supplied by the sample provider and were not determined by assay-based typing. The prospective study material was composed of cDNA or gDNA derived from T cells, B-cell-depleted T cells, or PBMCs. The repertoires were released in a freely available public database intended as a resource for research on the immune response to SARS-CoV-2. The sample metadata nearly always contained a de-identified subject ID, COVID-19 status, age in years and sex. The samples were drawn from the first 160 participants of the ongoing ImmuneRACE study and from 1,254 subjects provided by 6 global collaborators. Subjects who had been exposed to COVID-19, were actively infected with it, or had recovered from it provided the deeply sampled blood TCRbeta repertoires that made up the dataset. Here is what the overall study found, with its caveats: How much clinical and demographic metadata was included differed by source and by participant, and the metadata was provided uncurated.

TCRbeta CDR3 regions were amplified from genomic DNA using the immunoSEQ Assay, a bias-controlled multiplex PCR. The study's own analysis went as follows. Nucleated cell counts per sample were estimated from amplification of reference gene primers within the assay. Sequence reads were collapsed and filtered to measure the absolute abundance of every unique TCRbeta CDR3 rearrangement. For each sample, productive Simpson clonality was calculated as the square root of Simpson's diversity index across productive rearrangements. The table comes from immuneACCESS by way of TCRdb, which keeps in-frame sequences with V and J called. Part of the clones is missing from these tables; in studies checked, under half for an unresolved V gene and the rest for unknown reasons. D and trimming come from the DNA, and the V and J calls and clone size come from that table. The sample has 70,000 to 90,000 clones on record, more than 75% of them singletons. In total, the top ten clones hold 8% of the sample.

Whole blood was collected in K2EDTA tubes by collaborating institutions according to the institutions' own protocols. Collaborator samples were shipped for TCRbeta analysis as frozen whole blood, isolated PBMCs, or DNA extracted from either sample type. Recombination connected TRBV7-2 to TRBJ2-3, and perhaps TRBD1 as D gene, on 7 matching bases. Input material: peripheral blood. The TCR originated in a man aged 50-60 years with active COVID-19. CDR3 region: CASSPRRGASDTQYF. The DNA is as follows: TGTGCCAGCAGCCCGCGCAGGGGGGCGTCAGATACGCAGTATTTT.